The clone carrying this T cell receptor (beta chain) has only one observation. This specimen belongs to a study of blood T cell repertoires in COVID-19. As for the study in general: The United States, Italy and Spain were the sources of the acute and convalescent COVID-19 samples. The analysed material was cDNA or gDNA that came from T cells, B-cell-depleted T cells, or PBMCs.

The CDR3 is made up of 16 amino acids. Germline V gene sequence: CDR1 MNHEY, CDR2 SMNVEV (reference sequence). V dropped 7 bases and J dropped 3; count of bases not matched to a gene: 9. Study processing details: Nucleated cell counts were estimated from reference gene primer amplification. Only in-frame clones appear in the TCRdb table, and some are missing; sequencing was by immunoSEQ multiplex PCR. From that table come the V and J calls and clone size; the DNA was used to work out D and trimming. The table records 95,000 to 150,000 clones, about nine tenths of them present only once. Sequenced: peripheral blood. The rearrangement joins TRBV27 to TRBJ2-2, with TRBD2 identical over 9 bases. The origin of this receptor is a man in his forties or fifties with acute or convalescent COVID-19. As DNA, the CDR3 is TGTGCCAGCAAAAGGGCGGGAGGGCCCTACACCGGGGAGCTGTTTTTT. Its protein is CASKRAGGPYTGELFF.